Following are 10 T cell receptor beta chains from one sample sequenced in a study of shared clonotypes between healthy human individuals. Sequencing was performed with immunoSEQ multiplex PCR; in TCRdb, only in-frame clones are kept and a portion is missing. Of millions of clones listed, just over 90% were seen once; the top ten hold 0.13% to 0.15%. Specimen: naive CD4+ T cells sorted from blood. Regarding subset: CD45RA+ positively selected. Every receptor here comes from a man aged 18 to 29 in good health.

This clone has only one observation. V gene TRBV4-1 combines with J gene TRBJ2-2; D might be TRBD2 (6 bases). The germline V gene encodes CDR1 MGHRA and CDR2 YSYEKL. V shed 8 bases and J shed 1 base, with 8 bases lying between them. The CDR3 loop spans 13 amino acids. The chain's CDR3 is CASAGKNTGELFF. The CDR3 DNA is TGCGCCAGCGCGGGAAAGAACACCGGGGAGCTGTTTTTT.

In its sample, this clone was seen once. J is TRBJ2-3 and V is TRBV7-3, with D hard to call. Trimming took off 1 base at V and 5 bases at J, with 4 bases between the two ends. CDR3 length: 12 amino acids. The germline V gene has CDR1 SGHTA and CDR2 FQGTGA. CDR3 in amino acids: CASSLKGDTQYF. In DNA form, the CDR3 reads TGTGCCAGCAGCTTAAAGGGAGATACGCAGTATTTT.

The rearrangement links TRBV5-1 to TRBJ2-3; D gene uncertain. The ends were cut back, 1 base at V and 2 bases at J, with 5 bases in the middle. The CDR3 extends over 13 amino acids. In germline, CDR1 is SGHRS, CDR2 YFSETQ. As DNA, the CDR3 is TGCGCCAGCAGCTTGCGAGCCACAGATACGCAGTATTTT. The encoded protein is CASSLRATDTQYF.

On this clone: Additional DNA sequences in this sample encode the identical CDR3. The chain links TRBV27 to TRBJ1-2; D possibly corresponds to TRBD1 (5 bases). The germline CDR1 and CDR2 sequences are MNHEY and SMNVEV (reference sequence). Trimming left V 5 bases short and J 8 bases short, with 12 bases between. The CDR3 loop spans 12 amino acids. The CDR3 sequence: CASSRTGAGYTF. CDR3 bases: TGTGCCAGCAGTCGCACAGGAGCGGGCTACACCTTC.

The V gene is TRBV5-1, the J gene TRBJ2-7, with 7 nucleotides matching TRBD1. V was clipped by 0 bases and J by 2 bases; unmatched bases: 5. This CDR3 comprises 15 residues. The V gene's germline CDR1 is SGHRS and CDR2 YFSETQ. The CDR3 loop reads CASSLGLGQAYEQYF. CDR3 nucleotides: TGCGCCAGCAGCTTGGGGCTTGGACAGGCCTACGAGCAGTACTTC.

To note about this clone: Within the sample, other DNA sequences also encode this same CDR3. This chain connects TRBV4-3 to TRBJ1-4; D is ambiguous. Germline CDR1 LGHNA, CDR2 YSLEER. V lost 0 bases and J 7 bases, leaving 6 bases between the germline ends. There are 13 residues in the CDR3. The CDR3 DNA reads as TGCGCCAGCAGCCAAGACAGGCTTGAAAAACTGTTTTTT. This gives the protein CASSQDRLEKLFF.

The chain joins TRBV18 to TRBJ1-1, with 7 bases that match TRBD1. Per the germline V gene, CDR1 is KGHSH and CDR2 is LQKENI. The CDR3 has 13 residues. The trim removed 5 bases at V and 3 bases at J, leaving 3 bases unmatched. In DNA form, the CDR3 reads TGTGCCAGCTCAGGGGGACAGTACACTGAAGCTTTCTTT. Residues: CASSGGQYTEAFF.

The chain couples TRBV11-2 to TRBJ2-5, with TRBD2 matching 9 bases. Trimming cost V 3 bases and J 5 bases; bases outside gene matches: 4. The germline V gene has CDR1 SGHAT and CDR2 FQNNGV. This CDR3 comprises 14 residues. CDR3 protein: CASSFSAGGETQYF. The DNA for the CDR3 is TGTGCCAGCAGCTTTTCTGCGGGAGGGGAGACCCAGTACTTC.

CDR3 region: CASSPTGISGNTIYF. CDR3 bases: TGTGCCAGCAGCCCGACAGGGATCTCTGGAAACACCATATATTTT. V usage is TRBV6-5 and J usage is TRBJ1-3; 7 bases line up with TRBD1. Germline V CDR1 and CDR2: MNHEY, SVGAGI. V shed 6 bases, J shed 0 bases, and the junction held 5 bases outside the gene matches. The length of the CDR3 is 15 residues.

On this clone: Relative to the germline gene, one junction end is altered; a read error may explain this. The genes are TRBV7-7 and TRBJ2-2, with a tentative D call TRBD1 (5 bases). Looked up from germline, CDR1 is SSHAT and CDR2 is FNYEAQ (reference sequence). The CDR3 length is 20 residues. The CDR3 DNA reads as TGTGCTAGCAGCCTCCACCGGACAAGGATAGTAGGCCCGAACACCGGGGAGCTGTTTTTT. This sequence encodes CASSLHRTRIVGPNTGELFF.